This T cell receptor beta chain was recorded in a study of HIV-infected patients and healthy controls. Study background: After three months of therapy, CD4 counts rose modestly but significantly in about 85% of the 16 patients.

Whole blood was used without fractionation, so all unsorted peripheral T cells were included. Study-level results: The seeming recovery of the Gini index after therapy in HIV-infected patients vanished in size-matched data. HIV+ repertoires were severely depleted of MAIT alpha-chain CDR3s, unlike healthy controls. Untreated HIV+ repertoires had roughly threefold fewer distinct CDR3s and lower Shannon diversity than healthy controls.

Reverse transcription used roughly 480 ng RNA and constant-region primers for alpha and beta. Separate chain-specific third strand synthesis with multiplexing indices produced the alpha and beta libraries. TCRdb processed the 5' RACE reads anew with MiXCR; each CDR3 protein has one entry. In the table there are about 7,000 distinct CDR3 sequences, 9% to 9.5% of which are singletons. This clonotype has ten or more counts. Its specificity is not known. This clonotype originated in an adult with HIV infection. The material sequenced was blood, taken before antiretroviral therapy.

In nucleotides, the CDR3 is TGTGCCAGCAGCCATGACAGAAACACCGGGGAGCTGTTTTTT. It translates to CASSHDRNTGELFF. The chain carries TRBV7-9 and TRBJ2-2, with D perhaps TRBD1 (5 bases). Trimming removed 5 bases at V and 2 bases at J, with 9 bases between. The CDR3 is made up of 14 amino acids. The germline V gene encodes CDR1 SEHNR and CDR2 FQNEAQ (reference sequence). The whole variable domain, filled in from reference TRBV7-9 and TRBJ2-2, reads DTGVSQNPRHKITKRGQNVTFRCDPISEHNRLYWYRQTLGQGPEFLTYFQNEAQLEKSRLLSDRFSAERPKGSFSTLEIQRTEQGDSAMYLCASSHDRNTGELFFGEGSRLTVL.